This TCR beta chain was retrieved from a study of shared clonotypes between healthy human individuals. The donors, all of them Caucasian adults, lived in Nashville, Tennessee. CD4+ cells yielded CD45RA+ naive and CD45RA-negative memory subsets. The sorted-subset replicate PCRs were given about 200 ng DNA, which is tens of thousands of T cell genomes. Using immunoSEQ multiplex PCR, the repertoire was profiled, and TCRdb retains in-frame clones only, with some absent. The sample yields some 1,100,000 clones, approximately 80% seen once. The CDR3 extends over 11 amino acids. Per germline, CDR1 SNHLY and CDR2 FYNNEI. This clone was detected once.

This chain uses TRBV2 with TRBJ2-2; D is unresolved. The TCR originated in a man younger than 35 in good health. Some clones in this sample may be carry-over from other donors' samples. The specimen was memory CD4+ T cells from PBMCs. Regarding subset: CD45RA-negative fraction. This chain's CDR3 is CVSTLSGELFF. The CDR3 region has the DNA TGTGTCTCGACTTTGTCCGGGGAGCTGTTTTTT.